This T cell receptor beta chain was retrieved from a study of cytomegalovirus exposure and HLA in healthy donors. The PCR ran on 60 Vbeta and 13 Jbeta primers. TCRdb keeps only in-frame clones here, not all; method: immunoSEQ multiplex PCR. The sample lists under 200,000 clones, around nine tenths occurring once. Per the germline V gene, CDR1 is MNHEY and CDR2 is SVGAGI. With V trimmed by 4 bases and J by 8 bases, 6 bases remained unmatched. This CDR3 has 14 amino acids. Overall study findings and caveats: TCR beta V- and J-gene trimming, according to a later analysis, was linked to a missense DCLRE1C variant. TCR association rates varied by HLA locus in a later analysis, with DRB1 highest and HLA-C lowest. It was confirmed in vitro that three of the CMV-associated chains were specific for CMV antigens. Of the V segments, some could not be distinguished, including TRBV6-2 and TRBV6-3, and were excluded.

This clone was recorded only once. What it binds is unknown. This receptor was taken from a woman under 40 in good health and CMV-seronegative. Sequencing was carried out using PBMCs. This rearrangement joins TRBV6-5 to TRBJ1-4; 8 bases align to TRBD1. The CDR3 sequence is CASSLTGQGEKLFF. The CDR3 DNA sequence: TGTGCCAGCAGTTTGACCGGACAGGGAGAAAAACTGTTTTTT.